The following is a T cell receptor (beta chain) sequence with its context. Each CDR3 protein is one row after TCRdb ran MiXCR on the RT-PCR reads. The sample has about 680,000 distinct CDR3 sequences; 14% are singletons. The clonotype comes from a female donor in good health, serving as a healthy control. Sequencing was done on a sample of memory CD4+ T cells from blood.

The CDR3 reads CSARDLARSSYEQYF. The CDR3 DNA follows: TGCAGTGCTAGAGATCTTGCCCGCAGCTCCTACGAGCAGTACTTC. This rearrangement joins TRBV20-1 to TRBJ2-7; D unresolved. The CDR3 contains 15 residues. From germline, CDR1 is DFQATT and CDR2 SNEGSKA (reference sequence). V was clipped by 0 bases and J by 0 bases, with 12 bases between them.